These 7 T cell receptor beta chains originate from one sample sequenced in a study of blood T cell repertoires in COVID-19. TCRdb keeps only in-frame clones here, not all; method: immunoSEQ multiplex PCR. The profile covers approximately 390,000 clones, with roughly 90% appearing a single time and 6% to 7.5% taken by the ten largest. Sample: peripheral blood. These receptors were taken from a man aged 18 to 30 with active or convalescent COVID-19.

J is TRBJ1-4 and V is TRBV25-1; no firm D call. The CDR3 is 14 amino acids. Germline-derived CDR1 and CDR2 are MGHDK and SYGVNS. V lost 3 bases, J lost 3 bases, and 8 bases lay in between. CDR3: CASSDRGSNEKLFF. The CDR3 region has the DNA TGTGCCAGCAGTGATCGGGGATCTAATGAAAAACTGTTTTTT.

The rearrangement uses TRBV7-6 and TRBJ1-5, with D perhaps TRBD1 (5 bases). V was cut by 7 bases and J by 2 bases, with 9 bases left in between. CDR3 size: 13 residues. Germline CDR1 SGHVS, CDR2 FNYEAQ. CDR3 residues: CASKGMGNQPQHF. As DNA, the CDR3 is TGTGCCAGCAAGGGGATGGGCAATCAGCCCCAGCATTTT.

The V and J genes are TRBV2 and TRBJ2-2; 8 nucleotides match TRBD1. J was trimmed by 5 bases and V by 5 bases; bases with no gene match: 7. Per germline, CDR1 SNHLY and CDR2 FYNNEI. The CDR3 loop spans 15 amino acids. This CDR3 reads CASSTDRGLTGELFF. CDR3 DNA sequence: TGTGCCAGCAGTACAGACAGGGGTTTGACCGGGGAGCTGTTTTTT.

The table lists this clone with a count of one. The gene calls are TRBV6-5 and TRBJ1-6, with 8 positions matching TRBD1. The CDR3 is 15 amino acids. The germline gives CDR1 MNHEY, CDR2 SVGAGI. With V trimmed by 2 bases and J by 10 bases, 7 bases remained unmatched. In DNA, the CDR3 is TGTGCCAGCAGTTACGCCGGGACAGGAGACTCACCCCTCCACTTT. It codes for CASSYAGTGDSPLHF.

This sequence joins TRBV27 and TRBJ1-5; 7 nucleotides line up with TRBD1. CDR1 is MNHEY and CDR2 is SMNVEV in the germline V gene (reference sequence). V lost 3 bases to trimming and J lost 6 bases; unmatched junction nucleotides: 2. The CDR3 has 13 residues. Here the CDR3 DNA reads TGTGCCAGCAGTTTTTCAGGGGGTCAGCCCCAGCATTTT. This encodes CASSFSGGQPQHF.

The chain uses TRBV29-1 and TRBJ2-1; 10 bases map to TRBD2. CDR3 length: 14 amino acids. Germline trimming cut 7 bases from V and 4 bases from J; bases unmatched to any gene: 7. Germline lookup yields CDR1 SQVTM and CDR2 ANQGSEA. The CDR3 protein is CSAISGRHYNEQFF. DNA for the CDR3: TGCAGCGCAATTAGCGGGAGGCATTACAATGAGCAGTTCTTC.

The gene calls are TRBV6-5 and TRBJ1-2; D ambiguous. CDR1 and CDR2 (germline): MNHEY, SVGAGI. The V and J ends lost 2 bases and 4 bases respectively, with 8 bases between them. CDR3 length: 13 amino acids. Here the CDR3 DNA reads TGTGCCAGCAGTTACGGCGGGCTCTATGGCTACACCTTC. It encodes CASSYGGLYGYTF.